This T cell receptor (beta chain) was recovered during a study of technical replicates of blood from several donors. Here immunoSEQ multiplex PCR was the method, and the copy in TCRdb shows in-frame clones only, minus some. The sample includes some 79,000 clones, 90% to 95% seen only once; the top ten take roughly 0.26%. In germline, CDR1 is MGHRA, CDR2 YSYEKL. The length of the CDR3 is 15 residues. Between the trimmed V and J ends, which lost 1 base and 0 bases, there was a span of 9 bases. The source material was T cells isolated from PBMCs. The chain links TRBV4-1 to TRBJ2-5; D unclear. The TCR sequence derives from a human donor in good health. The CDR3 reads CASSQVHINQETQYF. The DNA of the CDR3 is TGCGCCAGCAGCCAAGTCCACATAAACCAAGAGACCCAGTACTTC.